These 7 T cell receptor beta chains came from one sample sequenced in a study of CD8+ T cells in alopecia areata. RNA extraction and reverse transcription yielded cDNA as sequencing template. Method: immunoSEQ multiplex PCR; TCRdb's copy keeps in-frame clones and lacks some. The sample has fewer than 250,000 clones; about three fifths are singletons. Source: CD4+ T cells sorted from blood, taken at week 0. The receptor source for this set is a human donor with alopecia areata.

The gene calls are TRBV5-4 and TRBJ2-7, with 13 positions matching TRBD2. CDR1 and CDR2 from the germline V gene are SGHNT and YYREEE (reference sequence). With 4 bases clipped from V and 5 bases from J, the junction kept 3 bases outside the gene matches. The CDR3 is 14 residues long. The CDR3 loop reads CASSQGLAGHEQYF. CDR3 sequence (DNA): TGTGCCAGCAGCCAGGGACTAGCGGGACACGAGCAGTACTTC.

The rearrangement uses TRBV30 and TRBJ1-1, with a tentative D call TRBD1 (5 bases). V was pared by 1 base and J by 1 base, with 10 bases between. This CDR3 is 14 amino acids long. The germline V gene has CDR1 GTSNPN and CDR2 SVGIG (reference sequence). Written as DNA, the CDR3 is TGTGCCTGGAGTGAGCCAGGGAGGAACACTGAAGCTTTCTTT. Protein sequence: CAWSEPGRNTEAFF.

The rearrangement joins TRBV6-5 to TRBJ2-1; 14 bases fit TRBD2. This CDR3 comprises 15 residues. The trim removed 7 bases at V and 7 bases at J, leaving 6 bases unmatched. Germline CDR1 MNHEY, CDR2 SVGAGI. The CDR3 here is CASTKGTSGSNEQFF. The CDR3 DNA follows: TGTGCCAGCACAAAGGGGACTAGCGGGAGTAATGAGCAGTTCTTC.

The V call is TRBV2, the J call TRBJ2-5; 7 bases map to TRBD2. The CDR3 covers 15 residues. Looked up from germline, CDR1 is SNHLY and CDR2 is FYNNEI. The trim removed 7 bases at V and 4 bases at J, leaving 12 bases unmatched. In nucleotides, the CDR3 is TGTGCCAGCAATACGATTTGGGGGGGAAGAGAGACCCAGTACTTC. This translates into CASNTIWGGRETQYF.

The chain recombines TRBV7-3 with TRBJ1-2; TRBD1 might be the D (6 bases). This CDR3 spans 13 amino acids. Looked up from germline, CDR1 is SGHTA and CDR2 is FQGTGA. Trimming took off 2 bases at V and 6 bases at J, with 10 bases between the two ends. CDR3 nucleotide sequence: TGTGCCAGCAGCTTACAGGGGTCCGATGGCTACACCTTC. It codes for CASSLQGSDGYTF.

The V gene is TRBV19, the J gene TRBJ2-3, with 15 bases aligning to TRBD2. There are 16 residues in the CDR3. The germline gives CDR1 LNHDA, CDR2 SQIVND (reference sequence). The V segment lost 8 bases and the J segment 5 bases; nucleotides outside the gene matches: 8. As DNA, the CDR3 is TGTGCCAGTCGGACTAGCGGGAGGGCCCGAGGAGATACGCAGTATTTT. As protein: CASRTSGRARGDTQYF.

The genes are TRBV7-2 and TRBJ2-7; D unresolved. Germline-derived CDR1 and CDR2 are SGHTA and FQGNSA. CDR3 size: 11 residues. V lost 6 bases to trimming and J lost 6 bases, with 9 bases between them. CDR3 in DNA: TGTGCCAGCAGAACCGGGCCCGAGCAGTACTTC. It translates to CASRTGPEQYF.